This TCR beta chain was observed in a study of T cell responses to AZD1222 COVID-19 vaccine (dated by TCRdb to 2020 to 2023). Regarding the research as a whole: AZD1222 recipients given second doses at about 4 weeks or at about 12 weeks were pooled, since spike-specific TCR depth and breadth were not found to differ between the two schedules. TCR sequencing was performed for some 250 trial participants, of whom about 210 were given two doses of AZD1222 and around 26 were given two doses of MenACWY control vaccine. Trial participants were enrolled by age into 18-55, 56-69 and 70-plus year subgroups, with roughly 160, 29 and 62 TCR-sequenced participants respectively. Overall results and qualifications from the work: No day 14 peak-response samples were available, so repertoires were characterized only after the peak T cell response. Vaccine-associated CD4 TCRs spanned the whole spike protein, with dominant responses in regions 160-218 and 743-854. Reportedly, almost half of the unique spike-specific TCRs recognized epitopes lying outside the regions that are mutated in the B.1.351 and B.1.1.7 variants. In the small 56-69-year group, the increase in depth fell short of significance, most likely because of low power. After two AZD1222 doses, spike-specific TCR breadth and depth were significantly higher than at day 0 and than in MenACWY recipients. Conclusions about previously exposed vaccinees were limited because only a handful of AZD1222 recipients were SARS-CoV-2 seropositive at baseline. Participants were mostly white British, with more females than males. The authors suggested clonal diversity may have been underestimated.

The time point label here, explained by the study, means: baseline before first vaccination. Vaccinee samples came from UK trials COV001 and COV002, including a single-blind randomized controlled phase 2/3 trial of AZD1222 (ChAdOx1 nCoV-19) in healthy adults. For TCRbeta chain sequencing, PBMC samples were collected from trial participants at day 0 and at day 28 after the second dose. The CDR3 regions of human TCRbeta chains were subjected to immunosequencing. The paper's data handling went like this. TCRs in the repertoires were matched against a reference library of SARS-CoV-2-specific TCRs that had been generated with the MIRA antigen-specificity platform. Breadth was defined as the fraction of unique TCRs that were SARS-CoV-2-associated, and depth was defined as the fraction of total T cells that were SARS-CoV-2-associated. Each spike-specific TCR was assigned to its reactive spike region and to a CD4 or CD8 class using the MIRA data. Log10-transformed breadth and depth values were compared by one-way ANOVA with Sidak's multiple comparisons tests. In its TCRdb copy, this immuneACCESS table keeps in-frame sequences only and misses some clones. Where compared with another copy, unresolved V genes explain less than half of these, and the others have no known cause. D and trimming were read from the DNA, whereas the V and J calls and clone size are those reported in that table. In this sample the table shows 95,000 to 150,000 clones, around 91% of which occur a single time. 1.5% to 2% of the sample is in the top ten clones.

In the case of this clone: Its antigen is unknown. No base-level quality is on record; no much larger clone is a single base apart.

Germline trimming: 3 bases from V, 4 bases from J; junction bases outside gene matches: 2. CDR1 and CDR2 were assigned from the germline V gene (reference sequence) as MNHEY and SMNVEV. The CDR3 spans 15 residues, from the cysteine through the phenylalanine. Only the CDR3 part of the read is kept: 45 bases, read in frame from the first base. Here the chain combines TRBV27 and TRBJ1-6, with 8 middle bases fitting TRBD1. Specimen: peripheral blood, collected on day 0 of AZD1222 vaccination. This TCR derives from an adult in good health. The DNA is TGTGCCAGCAGTTTTCAGGGGGCGTATAATTCACCCCTCCACTTT. The resulting protein is CASSFQGAYNSPLHF.